This paragraph covers one TCR beta chain sequence. A few counts support this clone. This receptor's antigen is unknown. No quality values exist for individual bases; no much larger clone is one base distant. These data come from a study of blood T cell repertoires in COVID-19 (dated by TCRdb to the early 2020s). In the study overall: Samples covering the acute and convalescent phases of COVID-19 were provided by collaborators in the United States, Italy and Spain. The material from the prospective study consisted of cDNA or gDNA derived from T cells, B-cell-depleted T cells, or PBMCs. Deeply sampled blood TCRbeta repertoires from subjects exposed to, actively infected with, or recovered from COVID-19 were included in the dataset. The repertoires were made available in a free public database intended to serve as a resource for research on the immune response to SARS-CoV-2. Samples came from the ongoing ImmuneRACE study (first 160 participants) plus 1,254 subjects from 6 global collaborators. Sample metadata almost always included a de-identified subject ID, COVID-19 status, age in years and sex. Where available, HLA class I and class II types were obtained from metadata supplied by the sample provider rather than from assay-based typing.

Findings and caveats that apply to the study as a whole: The quantity of clinical and demographic metadata differed by source and by participant and was supplied without curation.

V ends up 5 bases short and J 1 base short, with an unmatched junction base count of 11. From a lookup of the germline V gene, CDR1 and CDR2 are SGHRS and YFSETQ. The CDR3 starts with the cysteine, ends with the phenylalanine, and has 16 residues. The sequence is cut down to CDR3 DNA, 48 bases in frame from base 1. TCRbeta CDR3 regions were amplified from genomic DNA using the immunoSEQ Assay, a bias-controlled multiplex PCR. As for how the authors treated the data: The number of nucleated cells in each sample was estimated by amplification of reference gene primers within the assay. To quantify the absolute abundance of each unique TCRbeta CDR3 rearrangement, sequence reads were collapsed and filtered. For each sample, productive Simpson clonality was calculated by taking the square root of Simpson's diversity index across productive rearrangements. TCRdb provides this immuneACCESS table in a form limited to in-frame rearrangements. Some clones are lacking; in checked studies, under half of them reflect an unresolved V gene, and why the rest are absent is not known. The V and J calls and clone size are taken from that table; D and trimming were inferred from the DNA. The table for this sample lists roughly 90,000 clones; approximately 86% of them were counted only once. The ten largest account for 9.5% to 15% of the sample.

Whole blood was collected in K2EDTA tubes by collaborating institutions according to the institutions' own protocols. Collaborator samples were shipped for TCRbeta analysis as frozen whole blood, isolated PBMCs, or DNA extracted from either sample type. The sample was peripheral blood. The sequence was collected from a human donor in a cohort sampled during active COVID-19. Here the chain combines TRBV5-1 and TRBJ2-5; 7 middle bases align to TRBD2. The DNA is as follows: TGCGCCAGCAGTTCGGGAGGAAGGGGTGGCCAAGAGACCCAGTACTTC. Translated, this gives CASSSGGRGGQETQYF.